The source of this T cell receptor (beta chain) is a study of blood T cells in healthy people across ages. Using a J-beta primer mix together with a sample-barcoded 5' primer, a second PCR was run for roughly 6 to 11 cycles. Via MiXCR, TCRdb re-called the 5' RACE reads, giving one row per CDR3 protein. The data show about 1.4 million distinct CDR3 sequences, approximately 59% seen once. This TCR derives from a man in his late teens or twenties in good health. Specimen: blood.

The CDR3 reads CASSPPGGGNEKLFF. CDR3 sequence (DNA): TGTGCCAGCAGCCCTCCCGGGGGAGGTAATGAAAAACTGTTTTTT. The genes are TRBV7-9 and TRBJ1-4; D is possibly TRBD1 (5 bases). The CDR3 has 15 amino acids. V was clipped by 5 bases and J by 4 bases, with 14 bases between them. CDR1 SEHNR and CDR2 FQNEAQ come from the germline V gene (reference sequence).